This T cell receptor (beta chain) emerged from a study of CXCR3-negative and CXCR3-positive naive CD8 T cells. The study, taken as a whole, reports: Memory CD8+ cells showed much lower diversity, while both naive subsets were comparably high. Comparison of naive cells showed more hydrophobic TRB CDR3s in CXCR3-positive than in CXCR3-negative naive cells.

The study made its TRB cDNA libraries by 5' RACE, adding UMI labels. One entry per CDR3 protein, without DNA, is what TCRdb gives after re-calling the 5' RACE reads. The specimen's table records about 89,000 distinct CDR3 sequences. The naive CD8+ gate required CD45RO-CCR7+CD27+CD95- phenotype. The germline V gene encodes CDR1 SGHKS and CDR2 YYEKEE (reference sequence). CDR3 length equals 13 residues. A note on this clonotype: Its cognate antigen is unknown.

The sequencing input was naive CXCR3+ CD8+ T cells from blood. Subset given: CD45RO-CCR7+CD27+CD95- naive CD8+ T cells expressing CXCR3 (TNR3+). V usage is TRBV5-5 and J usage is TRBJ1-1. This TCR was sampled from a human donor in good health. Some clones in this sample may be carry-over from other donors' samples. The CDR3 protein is CASSLDLNTEAFF.